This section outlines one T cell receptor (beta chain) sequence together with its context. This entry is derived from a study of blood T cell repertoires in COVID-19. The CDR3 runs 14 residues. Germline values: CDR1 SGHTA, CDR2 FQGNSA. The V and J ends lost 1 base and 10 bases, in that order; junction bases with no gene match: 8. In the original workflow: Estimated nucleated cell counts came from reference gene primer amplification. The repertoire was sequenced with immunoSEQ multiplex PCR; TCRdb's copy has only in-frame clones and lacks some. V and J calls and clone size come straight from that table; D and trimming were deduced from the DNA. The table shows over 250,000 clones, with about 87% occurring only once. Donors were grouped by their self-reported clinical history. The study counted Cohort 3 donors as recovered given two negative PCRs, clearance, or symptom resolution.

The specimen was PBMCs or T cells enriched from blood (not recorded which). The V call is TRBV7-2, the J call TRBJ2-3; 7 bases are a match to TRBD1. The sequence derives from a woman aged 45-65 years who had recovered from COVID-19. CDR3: CASSLGFGTGAQYF. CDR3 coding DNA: TGTGCCAGCAGCTTAGGTTTTGGAACAGGGGCGCAGTATTTT.